What follows are 27 T cell receptor beta chains derived from one specimen sequenced in a study of cytomegalovirus exposure and HLA in healthy donors. With 60 Vbeta and 13 Jbeta primers, the PCR was carried out. Sequenced by immunoSEQ multiplex PCR; TCRdb stores in-frame clones only, minus some. The sample holds 65,000 to 70,000 clones, around 81% seen once. Sequencing was done on a sample of PBMCs. These receptors originate from a man in his fifties or sixties in good health and CMV-seronegative.

V is TRBV19 and J is TRBJ2-3, with D possibly TRBD2 on 6 matching bases. Per the germline V gene, CDR1 is LNHDA and CDR2 is SQIVND (reference sequence). The length of the CDR3 is 15 residues. Between the trimmed V and J ends, which lost 4 bases and 4 bases, there was a span of 15 bases. The CDR3 sequence is CASSRGLTGADTQYF. The DNA of the CDR3 is TGTGCCAGTAGTAGGGGACTGACGGGGGCAGATACGCAGTATTTT.

The rearrangement joins TRBV18 to TRBJ2-1, with D unresolved. V shed 2 bases and J shed 11 bases, with 4 bases lying between them. Per the germline V gene, CDR1 is KGHSH and CDR2 is LQKENI. CDR3 size: 10 residues. The CDR3 here is CASSPYKQFF. CDR3 DNA: TGTGCCAGCTCACCATACAAGCAGTTCTTC.

This chain joins TRBV27 and TRBJ2-2; the match to TRBD2 covers 11 bases. The CDR3 is 17 residues long. V shed 4 bases and J 5 bases; nucleotides not matched to a gene: 9. Germline V CDR1 and CDR2: MNHEY, SMNVEV (reference sequence). The CDR3 loop reads CASSSFLAGGVTGELFF. The CDR3 nucleotides read TGTGCCAGCAGTTCCTTCCTAGCGGGGGGCGTGACCGGGGAGCTGTTTTTT.

The chain employs TRBV27 and TRBJ2-7; a weak D match, TRBD1 (6 bases). CDR3 length equals 16 residues. Germline CDR1 MNHEY, CDR2 SMNVEV (reference sequence). V lost 0 bases and J 2 bases, leaving 14 bases between the germline ends. CDR3: CASSLSKGQKTYEQYF. The CDR3 DNA reads TGTGCCAGCAGTTTATCGAAAGGACAGAAGACCTACGAGCAGTACTTC.

The V call is TRBV11-3, the J call TRBJ2-7; D call uncertain. Germline lookup yields CDR1 SGHNT and CDR2 YENEEA. This CDR3 region has 13 residues. V was shortened by 5 bases and J by 2 bases, with 10 bases between the two germline ends. The CDR3 protein is CASSPRGAYEQYF. CDR3 bases: TGTGCCAGCAGCCCACGAGGAGCCTACGAGCAGTACTTC.

The chain recombines TRBV30 with TRBJ2-7, with 7 bases identical to TRBD2. The CDR3 has 16 residues. Germline assignment: CDR1 GTSNPN and CDR2 SVGIG (reference sequence). V lost 1 base and J lost 1; bases outside the gene matches: 10. The CDR3 nucleotides read TGTGCCTGGAGTGGGGTTCAGCGGGACCCTTCCTACGAGCAGTACTTC. As protein: CAWSGVQRDPSYEQYF.

The chain couples TRBV30 to TRBJ1-6; 9 nucleotides align to TRBD1. Unmatched junction bases numbered 12, after V lost 4 bases and J lost 11 bases. CDR3 size: 15 residues. In germline, CDR1 is GTSNPN, CDR2 SVGIG (reference sequence). CDR3 sequence (DNA): TGTGCCTGGACTGCCGTCGGGACAGGGAGTCCACCCCTCCACTTT. Residues: CAWTAVGTGSPPLHF.

CDR3 amino acids: CASSRLTGDYGYTF. The CDR3 DNA sequence: TGCGCCAGCAGCCGGTTGACAGGGGACTATGGCTACACCTTC. This chain connects TRBV5-1 to TRBJ1-2, with 8 bases lining up with TRBD1. Trimming cost V 4 bases and J 3 bases; bases outside gene matches: 5. CDR1 SGHRS and CDR2 YFSETQ come from the germline V gene. The CDR3 covers 14 residues.

The chain couples TRBV23-1 to TRBJ1-3; TRBD1 aligns across 8 bases. TRBV23-1 is an open reading frame, and its role is uncertain. The CDR3 consists of 16 residues. The trim removed 10 bases at V and 0 bases at J, leaving 11 bases unmatched. The CDR3 region is CANKQPGGISGNTIYF. The CDR3 region has the DNA TGCGCCAACAAGCAACCAGGGGGCATCTCTGGAAACACCATATATTTT.

This rearrangement joins TRBV7-9 to TRBJ1-1; no clear D. CDR1 and CDR2 from the germline V gene are SEHNR and FQNEAQ (reference sequence). CDR3 size: 12 residues. V was trimmed by 3 bases and J by 4 bases, leaving 6 bases between them. The CDR3 here is CASSFQSTEAFF. CDR3 bases: TGTGCCAGCAGCTTCCAATCCACTGAAGCTTTCTTT.

The rearrangement links TRBV18 to TRBJ2-3; 10 bases line up with TRBD2. Trimming cost V 2 bases and J 5 bases; bases outside gene matches: 13. In germline, CDR1 is KGHSH, CDR2 LQKENI. This CDR3 has 18 amino acids. CDR3 loop: CASSPIIVSGRALDTQYF. The DNA of the CDR3 is TGTGCCAGCTCACCAATCATCGTAAGCGGGAGGGCCTTAGATACGCAGTATTTT.

Comments on this clone: Other nucleotide sequences in the sample specify the same CDR3. The chain uses TRBV5-6 and TRBJ1-3, with D perhaps TRBD1 (6 bases). The germline V gene encodes CDR1 SGHDT and CDR2 YYEEEE. V lost 4 bases and J 2 bases, leaving 10 bases between the germline ends. The CDR3 sequence is 14 residues long. Here the CDR3 reads CASSLGQTGNTIYF. The CDR3 DNA reads TGTGCCAGCAGCCTAGGACAGACTGGAAACACCATATATTTT.

The V gene is TRBV5-1, the J gene TRBJ1-2, with D perhaps matching TRBD1 (5 bases). Germline CDR1 is SGHRS and CDR2 is YFSETQ. This CDR3 has 16 residues. V was shortened by 0 bases and J by 4 bases, with 16 bases between the two germline ends. The CDR3 DNA reads TGCGCCAGCAGCTTGGAGTCAGGGAGGATTGCCTATGGCTACACCTTC. This sequence encodes CASSLESGRIAYGYTF.

This chain links TRBV30 with TRBJ2-1; D possibly corresponds to TRBD1 (5 bases). The germline CDR1 and CDR2 sequences are GTSNPN and SVGIG (reference sequence). V dropped 1 base and J dropped 7 bases, with 11 bases sitting between them. This CDR3 has 13 residues. The CDR3 loop is CAWSEDSWNEQFF. In DNA, the CDR3 is TGTGCCTGGAGTGAAGACAGCTGGAATGAGCAGTTCTTC.

The chain combines TRBV7-9 with TRBJ2-7; D unclear. This CDR3 has 13 residues. V lost 8 bases and J 1 base, leaving 12 bases between the germline ends. The germline V gene encodes CDR1 SEHNR and CDR2 FQNEAQ (reference sequence). CDR3 sequence: CASQGTESYEQYF. The CDR3 region has the DNA TGTGCCAGCCAAGGTACAGAGTCCTACGAGCAGTACTTC. Drawing the rest from reference TRBV7-9 and TRBJ2-7, the complete variable domain is DTGVSQNPRHKITKRGQNVTFRCDPISEHNRLYWYRQTLGQGPEFLTYFQNEAQLEKSRLLSDRFSAERPKGSFSTLEIQRTEQGDSAMYLCASQGTESYEQYFGPGTRLTVT.

This clone was seen a few times. This chain links TRBV6-1 with TRBJ2-7, with 12 bases identical to TRBD2. The CDR3 is 16 amino acids. V shed 4 bases and J 7 bases; nucleotides not matched to a gene: 11. CDR1 is MNHNS and CDR2 is SASEGT in the germline V gene. CDR3: CASSGRLAGVMREQYF. CDR3 DNA: TGTGCCAGCAGTGGAAGACTAGCGGGGGTGATGAGAGAGCAGTACTTC.

This clone was found once. The V call is TRBV10-3, the J call TRBJ2-7; tentative D call: TRBD2 (5 bases). V was clipped by 4 bases and J by 1 base, with 11 bases between them. The CDR3 has 14 residues. CDR1 and CDR2 from the germline V gene are ENHRY and SYGVKD. Here the CDR3 DNA reads TGTGCCATCAGTGTCGGAGGAGTTTCCTACGAGCAGTACTTC. This sequence encodes CAISVGGVSYEQYF.

This clone was seen more than once but under ten times. The chain carries TRBV5-6 and TRBJ1-1; D is perhaps TRBD1 (6 bases). There are 15 residues in the CDR3. V was trimmed by 0 bases and J by 5 bases, leaving 14 bases between them. Germline lookup yields CDR1 SGHDT and CDR2 YYEEEE. The CDR3 region is CASSLVGGRGTEAFF. CDR3 DNA: TGTGCCAGCAGCTTGGTCGGAGGGAGGGGGACTGAAGCTTTCTTT.

This chain links TRBV28 with TRBJ1-5, with TRBD1 identical over 10 bases. Germline loops: CDR1 MDHEN, CDR2 SYDVKM. Trimming at V came to 6 bases and at J to 4 bases, leaving 3 bases not matched to a gene. This CDR3 is built from 14 residues. The CDR3 region has the DNA TGTGCCAGCAGCCCGGGACAGGGGAATCAGCCCCAGCATTTT. It encodes CASSPGQGNQPQHF.

This clone was detected only a few times. The chain uses TRBV19 and TRBJ1-2; 10 bases line up with TRBD1. The germline V gene has CDR1 LNHDA and CDR2 SQIVND (reference sequence). The CDR3 contains 17 residues. Trimming took 7 bases from V and 4 from J; bases not matched to a gene: 15. CDR3 DNA: TGTGCCAGTACCCTTAGGGGACAGGGGATACTGGCCTATGGCTACACCTTC. This gives the protein CASTLRGQGILAYGYTF.

The chain recombines TRBV28 with TRBJ1-1; 9 positions match TRBD1. This CDR3 has 14 amino acids. CDR1 and CDR2 (germline): MDHEN, SYDVKM. V lost 7 bases and J lost 11; bases outside the gene matches: 14. The CDR3 region has the DNA TGTGCCAGCACTTTGGGACAGGGCGTTTTGGAGGCTTTCTTT. This gives the protein CASTLGQGVLEAFF.

The chain links TRBV5-1 to TRBJ2-2; TRBD2 might be the D (5 bases). This CDR3 region has 15 residues. Germline V gene lookup returns CDR1 SGHRS and CDR2 YFSETQ. V lost 0 bases, J lost 4 bases, and 10 bases lay in between. The CDR3 nucleotides are TGCGCCAGCAGCTTGGGGCGGGTAGGCACCGGGGAGCTGTTTTTT. This codes for CASSLGRVGTGELFF.

The chain's CDR3 is CASSLSGENTEAFF. CDR3 DNA sequence: TGCGCCAGCAGCTTGTCCGGAGAGAACACTGAAGCTTTCTTT. The J gene is TRBJ1-1, the V gene TRBV5-1; no reliable D call. The length of the CDR3 is 14 residues. Germline CDR1 and CDR2: SGHRS and YFSETQ. V was trimmed by 1 base and J by 1 base, leaving 8 bases between them.

The chain recombines TRBV5-1 with TRBJ1-1; TRBD1 matches at 10 bases. The CDR3 is 20 amino acids. J lost 5 bases, V lost 0 bases, and 19 bases had no gene match. CDR1 is SGHRS, CDR2 YFSETQ, per germline. The CDR3 bases are TGCGCCAGCAGCTTGGAGAAAACCGGGACAGGGGAATGGATTAGGACTGAAGCTTTCTTT. Translating gives CASSLEKTGTGEWIRTEAFF.

The chain recombines TRBV2 with TRBJ1-2; the match to TRBD1 covers 9 bases. This CDR3 is built from 14 residues. Germline V gene sequence: CDR1 SNHLY, CDR2 FYNNEI. J gave up 4 bases and V 3 bases, and 3 bases lay outside the gene matches. DNA for the CDR3: TGTGCCAGCAGTGAGGACAGGGGATCCTATGGCTACACCTTC. It translates to CASSEDRGSYGYTF.

The chain uses TRBV30 and TRBJ2-4; maybe TRBD2 (5 bases). This CDR3 spans 15 amino acids. V shed 3 bases and J shed 0 bases, with 12 bases lying between them. Germline CDR1 GTSNPN, CDR2 SVGIG (reference sequence). The CDR3 DNA sequence: TGTGCCTGGAGGGGGAGCGGATTAGCCAAAAACATTCAGTACTTC. It yields the protein CAWRGSGLAKNIQYF. The whole variable domain, remainder taken from reference TRBV30 and TRBJ2-4, is SQTIHQWPATLVQPVGSPLSLECTVEGTSNPNLYWYRQAAGRGLQLLFYSVGIGQISSEVPQNLSASRPQDRQFILSSKKLLLSDSGFYLCAWRGSGLAKNIQYFGAGTRLSVL.

CDR3 sequence reads: CAISESGVSYNEQFF. The CDR3 DNA is TGTGCCATCAGTGAGTCGGGCGTTTCCTACAATGAGCAGTTCTTC. This rearrangement joins TRBV10-3 to TRBJ2-1; D not certain. With 0 bases removed from V and 1 base from J, the gap between germline ends came to 7 bases. Germline CDR1 ENHRY, CDR2 SYGVKD. The CDR3 covers 15 residues.